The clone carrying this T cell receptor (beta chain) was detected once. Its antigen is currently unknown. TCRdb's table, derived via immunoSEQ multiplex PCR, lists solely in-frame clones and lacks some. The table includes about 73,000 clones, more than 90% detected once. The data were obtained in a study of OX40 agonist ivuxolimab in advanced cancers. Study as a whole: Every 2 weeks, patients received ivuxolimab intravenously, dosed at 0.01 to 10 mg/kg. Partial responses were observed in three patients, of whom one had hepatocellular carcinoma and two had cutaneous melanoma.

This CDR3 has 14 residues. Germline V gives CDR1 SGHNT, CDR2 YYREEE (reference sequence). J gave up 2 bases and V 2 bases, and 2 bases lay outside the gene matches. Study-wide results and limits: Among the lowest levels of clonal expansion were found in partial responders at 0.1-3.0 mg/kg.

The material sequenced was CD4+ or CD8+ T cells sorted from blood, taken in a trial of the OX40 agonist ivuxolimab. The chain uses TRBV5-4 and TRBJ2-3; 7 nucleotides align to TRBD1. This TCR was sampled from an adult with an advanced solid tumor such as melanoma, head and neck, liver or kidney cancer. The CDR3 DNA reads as TGTGCCAGCAGCTTAGACAGGGCCACAGATACGCAGTATTTT. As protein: CASSLDRATDTQYF. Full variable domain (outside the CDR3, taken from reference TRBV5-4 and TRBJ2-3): ETGVTQSPTHLIKTRGQQVTLRCSSQSGHNTVSWYQQALGQGPQFIFQYYREEENGRGNFPPRFSGLQFPNYSSELNVNALELDDSALYLCASSLDRATDTQYFGPGTRLTVL.